A single sample gave rise to the 30 T cell receptor beta chains below, sequenced in a study of blood T cell repertoires in COVID-19. TCRdb's table, derived via immunoSEQ multiplex PCR, lists solely in-frame clones and lacks some. The table has 400,000 or so clones, 75% to 90% seen once; the top ten hold around 1.1%. Sequencing was done on a sample of PBMCs or T cells enriched from blood (not recorded which). The receptors were sampled from a man aged 30 to 45 who had recovered from COVID-19.

V is TRBV7-2 and J is TRBJ2-7; 7 nucleotides match TRBD2. Germline loops: CDR1 SGHTA, CDR2 FQGNSA. The CDR3 length is 17 residues. J lost 4 bases, V lost 2 bases, and 14 bases had no gene match. This chain's CDR3 is CASSLLSGLTGVYEQYF. CDR3 DNA sequence: TGTGCCAGCAGCTTACTCTCGGGACTAACTGGGGTATACGAGCAGTACTTC.

V usage is TRBV5-4 and J usage is TRBJ2-7; 8 bases are a match to TRBD2. V lost 4 bases, J lost 2 bases, and 5 bases stayed unmatched. Germline CDR1 SGHNT, CDR2 YYREEE (reference sequence). The CDR3 has 14 residues. The CDR3 region is CASSLGLGPYEQYF. The CDR3 nucleotides read TGTGCCAGCAGCCTGGGACTAGGGCCCTACGAGCAGTACTTC.

The chain uses TRBV5-1 and TRBJ1-1; D possibly corresponds to TRBD1 (6 bases). CDR3 length: 15 amino acids. CDR1 and CDR2 from the germline V gene are SGHRS and YFSETQ. Trimming took off 0 bases at V and 3 bases at J, with 12 bases between the two ends. The CDR3 loop reads CASSLGARGYTEAFF. CDR3 nucleotides: TGCGCCAGCAGCTTGGGGGCCAGGGGATACACTGAAGCTTTCTTT.

The CDR3 DNA is TGTGCCAGCAGCCAAGACAGCCCTGGTGGCTACACCTTC. Its translation: CASSQDSPGGYTF. The chain uses TRBV7-9 and TRBJ1-2, with a tentative D call TRBD1 (5 bases). There are 13 residues in the CDR3. Between the trimmed V and J ends, which lost 5 bases and 7 bases, there was a span of 14 bases. Germline-derived CDR1 and CDR2 are SEHNR and FQNEAQ (reference sequence).

The V call is TRBV9, the J call TRBJ2-1, with 9 bases fitting TRBD2. Germline V CDR1 and CDR2: SGDLS, YYNGEE. After removal of 0 bases from V and 4 bases from J, the junction contained 17 bases not matched to a gene. The CDR3 has 20 residues. CDR3 sequence (DNA): TGTGCCAGCAGCGTAGATAGCCCCAATAGCGGGAGAGGGACTTACAATGAGCAGTTCTTC. Translated, it gives CASSVDSPNSGRGTYNEQFF. The whole variable domain, remainder taken from reference TRBV9 and TRBJ2-1, is DSGVTQTPKHLITATGQRVTLRCSPRSGDLSVYWYQQSLDQGLQFLIQYYNGEERAKGNILERFSAQQFPDLHSELNLSSLELGDSALYFCASSVDSPNSGRGTYNEQFFGPGTRLTVL.

This clone was counted a single time. The chain carries TRBV11-2 and TRBJ2-3, with 7 positions matching TRBD1. Germline V gives CDR1 SGHAT, CDR2 FQNNGV. The CDR3 length is 17 residues. The V segment lost 5 bases and the J segment 0 bases; nucleotides outside the gene matches: 11. The CDR3 sequence is CASSQLPQGLSTDTQYF. The CDR3 nucleotides read TGTGCCAGCAGCCAACTCCCACAGGGGCTAAGCACAGATACGCAGTATTTT.

CDR3 nucleotide sequence: TGTGCCAGCAGCCAAGGTCTATCAGAGACCCAGTACTTC. Protein product: CASSQGLSETQYF. The rearrangement joins TRBV3-1 (or the pseudogene TRBV3-2) to TRBJ2-5, with D hard to call. The germline gives CDR1 LGHDT, CDR2 YNNKEL (reference sequence). The ends were cut back, 1 base at V and 4 bases at J, with 7 bases in the middle. The CDR3 contains 13 residues.

The chain is built from TRBV4-1 and TRBJ1-2; 8 positions agree with TRBD1. The CDR3 contains 15 residues. The V gene's germline CDR1 is MGHRA and CDR2 YSYEKL. V lost 2 bases, J lost 3 bases, and 5 bases stayed unmatched. The CDR3 here is CASSQQPTGDYGYTF. The CDR3 DNA follows: TGCGCCAGCAGCCAACAACCGACAGGGGACTATGGCTACACCTTC.

The V gene is TRBV10-3, the J gene TRBJ2-3; 7 bases are shared with TRBD1. Germline loops: CDR1 ENHRY, CDR2 SYGVKD. CDR3 length: 14 residues. Losses at the gene ends were 11 bases for V and 1 base for J; bases not matched to a gene: 9. This CDR3 reads CAVKGGVRTDTQYF. The DNA for the CDR3 is TGTGCCGTGAAAGGGGGCGTTCGCACAGATACGCAGTATTTT.

This sequence joins TRBV3-1 (or the pseudogene TRBV3-2) and TRBJ2-7; TRBD2 agrees at 7 bases. From germline, CDR1 is LGHDT and CDR2 YNNKEL (reference sequence). The CDR3 sequence is 15 residues long. With V trimmed by 0 bases and J by 0 bases, 2 bases remained unmatched. This CDR3 is CASSQDGTTSYEQYF. The CDR3, as DNA: TGTGCCAGCAGCCAAGACGGGACTACCTCCTACGAGCAGTACTTC.

This chain links TRBV4-1 with TRBJ1-4; 7 bases fit TRBD1. V trimming: 3 bases; J trimming: 6 bases; junction bases outside the gene matches: 7. The V gene's germline CDR1 is MGHRA and CDR2 YSYEKL. The length of the CDR3 is 15 residues. The DNA for the CDR3 is TGCGCCAGCAGCCAGGCGGGACAGTATTATGAAAAACTGTTTTTT. Its translation is CASSQAGQYYEKLFF.

In this sample, this clone turned up once. The chain uses TRBV4-2 and TRBJ1-2; 7 positions agree with TRBD1. Trimming at V came to 6 bases and at J to 6 bases, leaving 7 bases not matched to a gene. This CDR3 has 13 residues. In germline, CDR1 is LGHNA, CDR2 YNFKEQ. CDR3 loop: CASRLTGVNGYTF. CDR3 bases: TGTGCCAGCAGGCTTACAGGGGTTAATGGCTACACCTTC.

This clone showed up just once. The chain has TRBV11-2 and TRBJ2-7, with 11 bases matching TRBD1. The CDR3 spans 16 residues. Trimming at V came to 0 bases and at J to 5 bases, leaving 6 bases not matched to a gene. Germline CDR1 is SGHAT and CDR2 is FQNNGV. The CDR3 spells CASSLDWTGGYNEQYF. CDR3 coding DNA: TGTGCCAGCAGCTTAGATTGGACAGGGGGCTACAACGAGCAGTACTTC.

This clone occurred a few times. This chain joins TRBV4-1 and TRBJ2-7; TRBD2 agrees at 9 bases. V gave up 6 bases and J gave up 3 bases; unmatched junction bases: 6. The CDR3 is 14 amino acids. Germline lookup yields CDR1 MGHRA and CDR2 YSYEKL. DNA for the CDR3: TGCGCCAGCAGTAGCGGGAGTTCCATCTACGAGCAGTACTTC. Its translation: CASSSGSSIYEQYF.

The J gene is TRBJ1-2, the V gene TRBV2; D gene uncertain. This CDR3 has 15 amino acids. CDR1 is SNHLY and CDR2 is FYNNEI in the germline V gene. V lost 2 bases to trimming and J lost 2 bases, with 12 bases between them. The CDR3 here is CASSESRTENYGYTF. Written as DNA, the CDR3 is TGTGCCAGCAGTGAATCCCGCACAGAGAACTATGGCTACACCTTC.

The genes are TRBV9 and TRBJ2-3; 8 bases agree with TRBD2. The CDR3 has 16 residues. V lost 4 bases, J lost 3 bases, and 10 bases stayed unmatched. Germline lookup yields CDR1 SGDLS and CDR2 YYNGEE. The CDR3 sequence is CASSPGGGLGTDTQYF. CDR3 coding DNA: TGTGCCAGCAGCCCGGGGGGGGGACTAGGAACAGATACGCAGTATTTT. The full variable domain, completed using reference TRBV9 and TRBJ2-3, is DSGVTQTPKHLITATGQRVTLRCSPRSGDLSVYWYQQSLDQGLQFLIQYYNGEERAKGNILERFSAQQFPDLHSELNLSSLELGDSALYFCASSPGGGLGTDTQYFGPGTRLTVL.

The genes are TRBV7-9 and TRBJ2-1; 8 bases match TRBD2. This CDR3 spans 16 amino acids. The germline CDR1 and CDR2 sequences are SEHNR and FQNEAQ (reference sequence). After removal of 5 bases from V and 0 bases from J, the junction contained 6 bases not matched to a gene. The chain's CDR3 is CASSRGGARSYNEQFF. DNA for the CDR3: TGTGCCAGCAGCCGGGGGGGCGCGCGCTCCTACAATGAGCAGTTCTTC.

The V call is TRBV29-1, the J call TRBJ2-1, with D tentatively TRBD1 (6 bases). The CDR3 runs 16 residues. V was shortened by 6 bases and J by 0 bases, with 18 bases between the two germline ends. The germline V gene has CDR1 SQVTM and CDR2 ANQGSEA. The CDR3 loop is CSVPRGSGSSYNEQFF. The CDR3 coding sequence is TGCAGCGTACCAAGGGGGTCGGGTAGCTCCTACAATGAGCAGTTCTTC.

The CDR3 coding sequence is TGTGCCAGCAGCCGGAGGGTCCTAGTAGACGGAGACGAGCAGTACTTC. As protein: CASSRRVLVDGDEQYF. The chain is built from TRBV3-1 (or the pseudogene TRBV3-2) and TRBJ2-7, with D possibly TRBD2 on 6 matching bases. The CDR3 runs to 16 residues. V lost 4 bases, J lost 5 bases, and 21 bases lay in between. The germline V gene encodes CDR1 LGHDT and CDR2 YNNKEL (reference sequence).

V usage is TRBV7-9 and J usage is TRBJ2-1; 7 nucleotides align to TRBD2. V lost 5 bases, J lost 6 bases, and 4 bases stayed unmatched. The CDR3 covers 13 residues. Germline assignment: CDR1 SEHNR and CDR2 FQNEAQ (reference sequence). DNA for the CDR3: TGTGCCAGCAGCGGACCGGGGGGCAATGAGCAGTTCTTC. It encodes CASSGPGGNEQFF.

The V and J genes are TRBV27 and TRBJ1-2; possible D gene TRBD1, 5 bases. Germline V gene data show CDR1 as MNHEY and CDR2 as SMNVEV (reference sequence). V was trimmed by 0 bases and J by 5 bases, leaving 16 bases between them. The CDR3 has 16 amino acids. CDR3 sequence (DNA): TGTGCCAGCAGTTTATCGGGGCAGCCTGGGCCTTATGGCTACACCTTC. Translated: CASSLSGQPGPYGYTF.

The CDR3 nucleotides are TGTGCCAGTCACCCCCGGGGGACAGCGAACACTGAAGCTTTCTTT. Translated: CASHPRGTANTEAFF. This sequence joins TRBV5-4 and TRBJ1-1; 7 bases map to TRBD1. The trim removed 8 bases at V and 1 base at J, leaving 11 bases unmatched. The CDR3 totals 15 residues. CDR1 and CDR2 (germline): SGHNT, YYREEE (reference sequence).

The rearrangement joins TRBV9 to TRBJ2-7; possible D gene TRBD1, 6 bases. This CDR3 has 15 amino acids. Deletions cut 3 bases from V and 0 bases from J, with 13 bases between. Per germline, CDR1 SGDLS and CDR2 YYNGEE. CDR3 sequence: CASSGSGESSYEQYF. In DNA form, the CDR3 reads TGTGCCAGCAGCGGCTCAGGGGAAAGCTCCTACGAGCAGTACTTC.

The J gene is TRBJ2-7, the V gene TRBV4-1, with TRBD1 identical over 7 bases. Germline CDR1 is MGHRA and CDR2 is YSYEKL. The CDR3 has 12 residues. V shed 4 bases, J shed 6 bases, and the junction held 3 bases outside the gene matches. The CDR3 nucleotides read TGCGCCAGCAGCCCTACAGGGGTCGAGCAGTACTTC. It codes for CASSPTGVEQYF.

This rearrangement joins TRBV30 to TRBJ2-7, with D possibly being TRBD2 (6 bases). CDR1 is GTSNPN and CDR2 is SVGIG in the germline V gene (reference sequence). CDR3 length: 13 residues. Deletions cut 1 base from V and 4 bases from J, with 11 bases between. The CDR3: CAWSGPGTYEQYF. CDR3 bases: TGTGCCTGGAGTGGTCCCGGGACTTACGAGCAGTACTTC.

This chain joins TRBV19 and TRBJ2-7; TRBD1 matches at 10 bases. V lost 4 bases to trimming and J lost 0 bases; unmatched junction nucleotides: 3. The CDR3 sequence is 15 residues long. Germline CDR1 is LNHDA and CDR2 is SQIVND (reference sequence). The CDR3, as DNA: TGTGCCAGTAGTACGACAGGGGGCCGCTCCTACGAGCAGTACTTC. Its translation: CASSTTGGRSYEQYF.

The V and J genes are TRBV6-5 and TRBJ2-7; the match to TRBD1 covers 7 bases. Trimming cost V 2 bases and J 0 bases; bases outside gene matches: 4. The CDR3 has 15 amino acids. Looked up from germline, CDR1 is MNHEY and CDR2 is SVGAGI. The CDR3: CASSYATGSSYEQYF. In nucleotides, the CDR3 is TGTGCCAGCAGTTACGCGACAGGGAGCTCCTACGAGCAGTACTTC.

V is TRBV5-5 and J is TRBJ2-7, with 12 bases lining up with TRBD2. Trimming took 5 bases from V and 5 from J; bases not matched to a gene: 8. The CDR3 loop spans 15 amino acids. Germline assignment: CDR1 SGHKS and CDR2 YYEKEE (reference sequence). In nucleotides, the CDR3 is TGTGCCAGCAGACCGGGGACTAGCGGGTACCACGAGCAGTACTTC. Protein: CASRPGTSGYHEQYF.

The chain carries TRBV28 and TRBJ2-1; TRBD1 matches 9 bases. This CDR3 region has 17 residues. Trimming cost V 6 bases and J 5 bases; bases outside gene matches: 14. Germline values: CDR1 MDHEN, CDR2 SYDVKM. The CDR3 DNA sequence: TGTGCCAGCAGCCCATCGTGGGGACAGGGAAAGAACAATGAGCAGTTCTTC. Protein: CASSPSWGQGKNNEQFF.

The chain joins TRBV6-6 to TRBJ1-2, with D possibly being TRBD1 (6 bases). This CDR3 is built from 19 residues. The V gene's germline CDR1 is MNHNY and CDR2 SVGAGI (reference sequence). Trimming took off 6 bases at V and 1 base at J, with 27 bases between the two ends. In DNA form, the CDR3 reads TGTGCCAGCAGGCGAAAGCCCACCTCTGGACAGCCATTTAACTATGGCTACACCTTC. It translates to CASRRKPTSGQPFNYGYTF.